This T cell receptor (beta chain) was captured in a study of OX40 agonist ivuxolimab in advanced cancers. In the study overall: The patients received ivuxolimab by intravenous route every 2 weeks at 0.01 to 10 mg/kg. General observations from the study: Relative to CD4+ cells, CD8+ T cells on average had more expanded clones.

Trimming at V came to 2 bases and at J to 5 bases, leaving 5 bases not matched to a gene. CDR1 is SGHNT and CDR2 is YYREEE in the germline V gene (reference sequence). The CDR3 has 15 residues. Assay used: immunoSEQ multiplex PCR; TCRdb lists only in-frame clones, some missing. The top ten hold around 0.21% of the sample, which has tens of thousands of clones, approximately 85% seen once. As for this clone: Its antigen remains unknown.

Blood specimens came from baseline, cycle 4 day 1, and cycle 7 day 1. The sequence was obtained from an adult with an advanced solid tumor such as melanoma, head and neck, liver or kidney cancer. This specimen consisted of CD4+ or CD8+ T cells sorted from blood, obtained in a trial of the OX40 agonist ivuxolimab. The chain links TRBV5-4 to TRBJ1-4, with 8 bases matching TRBD1. The CDR3 is CASSFRTGKNEKLFF. The DNA of the CDR3 is TGTGCCAGCAGCTTCCGGACAGGGAAGAATGAAAAACTGTTTTTT. The whole variable domain, filled in from reference TRBV5-4 and TRBJ1-4, reads ETGVTQSPTHLIKTRGQQVTLRCSSQSGHNTVSWYQQALGQGPQFIFQYYREEENGRGNFPPRFSGLQFPNYSSELNVNALELDDSALYLCASSFRTGKNEKLFFGSGTQLSVL.